The 20 T cell receptor beta chains in this list originate from one sample, sequenced in a study of T cell repertoires in cytomegalovirus infection. One entry per CDR3 protein results from TCRdb running MiXCR on the reads. The data hold 300,000 or so distinct CDR3 sequences, with approximately 8.9% observed a single time. Sequenced sample: PBMCs. The receptor set was obtained from a human donor in good health (CMV status not recorded). Some clones in this sample may be carry-over from other donors' samples.

This clonotype was detected many times. This rearrangement joins TRBV7-6 to TRBJ2-3, with 9 positions matching TRBD1. Trimming at V came to 5 bases and at J to 5 bases, leaving 8 bases not matched to a gene. This CDR3 contains 15 residues. Germline CDR1 reads SGHVS; CDR2 reads FNYEAQ. The CDR3, as DNA: TGTGCCAGCAGCCTAGGGACAGGGTCATTAGATACGCAGTATTTT. It yields the protein CASSLGTGSLDTQYF. The variable domain in full, with the rest retrieved from reference TRBV7-6 and TRBJ2-3, is GAGVSQSPRYKVTKRGQDVALRCDPISGHVSLYWYRQALGQGPEFLTYFNYEAQQDKSGLPNDRFSAERPEGSISTLTIQRTEQRDSAMYRCASSLGTGSLDTQYFGPGTRLTVL.

The chain links TRBV5-6 to TRBJ1-4; D is ambiguous. The germline V gene encodes CDR1 SGHDT and CDR2 YYEEEE. The CDR3 contains 16 residues. V lost 0 bases, J lost 0 bases, and 9 bases lay in between. CDR3 amino acids: CASSLGTLATNEKLFF. CDR3 sequence (DNA): TGTGCCAGCAGCTTGGGGACCCTTGCAACTAATGAAAAACTGTTTTTT.

In this sample, this clonotype turned up once. A much more abundant neighbour one base away suggests this may be a read error. The chain has TRBV13 and TRBJ1-5, with 11 bases identical to TRBD1. With V trimmed by 4 bases and J by 6 bases, 11 bases remained unmatched. The CDR3 is 17 amino acids. Per germline, CDR1 PRHDT and CDR2 FYEKMQ (reference sequence). In nucleotides, the CDR3 is TGTGCCAGCAGCTCCCCCTGGACAGGGGGCTTGCGTCAGCCCCAGCATTTT. The encoded protein is CASSSPWTGGLRQPQHF.

This clonotype was recorded many times. The chain links TRBV27 to TRBJ2-7, with a weak D call TRBD1 (6 bases). Germline CDR1 is MNHEY and CDR2 is SMNVEV (reference sequence). CDR3 length equals 13 residues. V lost 0 bases and J lost 7, with 10 bases in between. As DNA, the CDR3 is TGTGCCAGCAGTTTATCCGGGACATCTGAGCAGTACGTC. Protein: CASSLSGTSEQYV.

In this sample, this clonotype turned up a few times. This chain connects TRBV6-2 or TRBV6-3 to TRBJ1-2; D may be TRBD1 (5 bases). This CDR3 spans 12 amino acids. The germline V gene has CDR1 MNHEY and CDR2 SVGEGT. Trimming shortened V by 7 bases and J by 5 bases, and 11 bases separated the two germline ends. CDR3 in DNA: TGTGCCAGCAAGGGACCAAATTATGGCTACACCTTC. Translation: CASKGPNYGYTF.

This clonotype was recorded at least ten times. The chain joins TRBV29-1 to TRBJ2-1; no definite D call. V was shortened by 5 bases and J by 7 bases, with 15 bases between the two germline ends. The CDR3 loop spans 13 amino acids. The V gene's germline CDR1 is SQVTM and CDR2 ANQGSEA. The CDR3 DNA reads as TGCAGCGTTTCCTGGCCGATGGCGAATGAGCAGTTCTTC. As protein: CSVSWPMANEQFF.

This clonotype was counted at least ten times. This chain uses TRBV2 with TRBJ1-1, with D perhaps matching TRBD1 (6 bases). V gave up 5 bases and J gave up 7 bases, with 17 bases separating them. The CDR3 runs to 14 residues. Germline lookup yields CDR1 SNHLY and CDR2 FYNNEI. In DNA, the CDR3 is TGTGCCAGCAGTACTACAGGGAACCGGATTGAAGCTTTCTTT. Translating gives CASSTTGNRIEAFF.

The rearrangement uses TRBV6-2 or TRBV6-3 and TRBJ2-3; TRBD2 is a possible D gene (6 bases). V lost 0 bases to trimming and J lost 2 bases, with 12 bases between them. The CDR3 has 16 residues. Germline V gives CDR1 MNHEY, CDR2 SVGEGT. The DNA for the CDR3 is TGTGCCAGCAGTTACTCCCGACTAGAAGCCACAGATACGCAGTATTTT. Protein product: CASSYSRLEATDTQYF.

Only a few counts were recorded for this clonotype. The chain couples TRBV14 to TRBJ2-7; D is perhaps TRBD1 (6 bases). The germline gives CDR1 SGHDN, CDR2 FVKESK. The CDR3 sequence is 14 residues long. Trimming cost V 7 bases and J 4 bases, with 17 bases left between them. For the CDR3, the DNA is TGTGCCAGCACCCCAGGGGCCGGACCTTACGAGCAGTACTTC. Amino acid sequence: CASTPGAGPYEQYF.

This clonotype was recorded many times. V usage is TRBV6-2 or TRBV6-3 and J usage is TRBJ2-1, with TRBD2 matching 12 bases. The CDR3 loop spans 15 amino acids. Germline CDR1 MNHEY, CDR2 SVGEGT. The V gene end was trimmed by 6 bases and the J gene end by 7 bases; junction bases not matched to a gene: 7. The CDR3 DNA is TGTGCCAGCAGCACCGGACTAGCGGGGACTAATGAGCAGTTCTTC. Translation: CASSTGLAGTNEQFF.

CDR3 sequence: CASSLKLLATDTQYF. CDR3 bases: TGTGCCAGCAGCTTAAAACTCCTGGCCACAGATACGCAGTATTTT. The V and J genes are TRBV7-2 and TRBJ2-3; the D is unclear. This CDR3 is 15 amino acids long. With 2 bases removed from V and 2 bases from J, the gap between germline ends came to 11 bases. CDR1 is SGHTA and CDR2 is FQGNSA in the germline V gene.

This clonotype turned up a few times. The V call is TRBV24-1, the J call TRBJ2-3, with a weak D call TRBD2 (6 bases). The germline V and J ends were trimmed by 2 bases and 6 bases, with 14 bases remaining between them. The CDR3 has 15 amino acids. Germline V gene lookup returns CDR1 KGHDR and CDR2 SFDVKD. This CDR3 reads CATSDSSGGVDTQYF. CDR3 bases: TGTGCCACCAGTGATTCCTCTGGCGGGGTGGATACGCAGTATTTT.

The sample holds many counts of this clonotype. The chain links TRBV5-1 to TRBJ2-2; no clear D gene. The CDR3 loop spans 15 amino acids. V lost 3 bases and J 0 bases, leaving 9 bases between the germline ends. The germline gives CDR1 SGHRS, CDR2 YFSETQ. CDR3 DNA sequence: TGCGCCAGCAGCTCATCAGTCTCGAACACCGGGGAGCTGTTTTTT. It yields the protein CASSSSVSNTGELFF.

This clonotype was seen repeatedly, ten times or more. This chain uses TRBV20-1 with TRBJ1-5; unclear D gene. Per germline, CDR1 DFQATT and CDR2 SNEGSKA (reference sequence). V was shortened by 3 bases and J by 9 bases, with 18 bases between the two germline ends. The CDR3 is 14 residues long. The CDR3: CSASSGITGRPQHF. CDR3 nucleotide sequence: TGCAGTGCTAGTAGCGGGATAACGGGTAGGCCCCAGCATTTT.

This chain joins TRBV29-1 and TRBJ2-7; D is unclear. Germline V lookup: CDR1 SQVTM, CDR2 ANQGSEA. CDR3 length equals 10 residues. Trimming cost V 6 bases and J 1 base, with 4 bases left between them. The CDR3 DNA follows: TGCAGCGTCAGATCCTACGAGCAGTACTTC. This codes for CSVRSYEQYF.

This clonotype was counted ten times or more. The gene calls are TRBV19 and TRBJ1-1; TRBD1 is a possible D gene (5 bases). This CDR3 region has 14 residues. V lost 9 bases to trimming and J lost 0 bases, with 14 bases between them. Germline CDR1 LNHDA, CDR2 SQIVND (reference sequence). The chain's CDR3 is CASLARGMNTEAFF. The CDR3 DNA is TGTGCCAGCCTTGCACGGGGGATGAACACTGAAGCTTTCTTT. The full variable domain, its missing parts supplied by reference TRBV19 and TRBJ1-1, is DGGITQSPKYLFRKEGQNVTLSCEQNLNHDAMYWYRQDPGQGLRLIYYSQIVNDFQKGDIAEGYSVSREKKESFPLTVTSAQKNPTAFYLCASLARGMNTEAFFGQGTRLTVV.

The J gene is TRBJ2-7, the V gene TRBV23-1; 7 nucleotides agree with TRBD1. TRBV23-1 is flagged as an ORF with uncertain function. The CDR3 is made up of 17 amino acids. V was pared by 0 bases and J by 5 bases, with 13 bases of the junction left unmatched. CDR3 DNA: TGCGCCAGCAGTCAATCGTCGGCTCTGACAGGGCCCCACGAGCAGTACTTC. Its protein is CASSQSSALTGPHEQYF.

Note on this clonotype: Being one base from a much bigger clone, this may be a read error. The chain combines TRBV20-1 with TRBJ1-1; D call uncertain. Trimming took 6 bases from V and 3 from J, leaving 14 bases between them. The germline CDR1 and CDR2 sequences are DFQATT and SNEGSKA (reference sequence). The CDR3 length is 13 residues. This CDR3 reads CSARDSLYTEAFF. CDR3 DNA: TGCAGTGCAAGGGATTCTCTGTACACTGAAGCTTTCTTT.

The rearrangement joins TRBV6-6 to TRBJ2-5; 7 nucleotides agree with TRBD1. The J segment lost 6 bases and the V segment lost 2 bases, leaving 15 bases of the junction unmatched. Per germline, CDR1 MNHNY and CDR2 SVGAGI (reference sequence). This CDR3 is built from 17 residues. CDR3 nucleotide sequence: TGTGCCAGCAGTTACGGACCCCGGACAGGCCGGAGGAAGACCCAGTACTTC. Protein product: CASSYGPRTGRRKTQYF.

There are a few counts of this clonotype. The chain couples TRBV20-1 to TRBJ2-7; D is perhaps TRBD1 (5 bases). Germline CDR1 and CDR2: DFQATT and SNEGSKA (reference sequence). The ends were cut back, 3 bases at V and 2 bases at J, with 8 bases in the middle. The CDR3 contains 12 residues. The CDR3 DNA reads TGCAGTGCTAGGTCCAGGGCCTACGAGCAGTACTTC. The encoded protein is CSARSRAYEQYF.